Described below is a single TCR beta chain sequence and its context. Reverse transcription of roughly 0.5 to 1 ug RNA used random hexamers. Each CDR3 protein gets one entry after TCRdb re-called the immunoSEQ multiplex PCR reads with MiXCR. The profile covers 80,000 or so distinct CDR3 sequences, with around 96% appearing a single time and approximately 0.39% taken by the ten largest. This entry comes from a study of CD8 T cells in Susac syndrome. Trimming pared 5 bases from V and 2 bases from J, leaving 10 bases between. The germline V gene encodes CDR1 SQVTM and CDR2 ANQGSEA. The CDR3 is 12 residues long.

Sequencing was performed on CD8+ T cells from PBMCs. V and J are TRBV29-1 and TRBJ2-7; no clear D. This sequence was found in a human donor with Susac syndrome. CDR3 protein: CSVWVGPYEQYF. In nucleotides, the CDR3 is TGCAGCGTTTGGGTGGGCCCCTACGAGCAGTACTTC.